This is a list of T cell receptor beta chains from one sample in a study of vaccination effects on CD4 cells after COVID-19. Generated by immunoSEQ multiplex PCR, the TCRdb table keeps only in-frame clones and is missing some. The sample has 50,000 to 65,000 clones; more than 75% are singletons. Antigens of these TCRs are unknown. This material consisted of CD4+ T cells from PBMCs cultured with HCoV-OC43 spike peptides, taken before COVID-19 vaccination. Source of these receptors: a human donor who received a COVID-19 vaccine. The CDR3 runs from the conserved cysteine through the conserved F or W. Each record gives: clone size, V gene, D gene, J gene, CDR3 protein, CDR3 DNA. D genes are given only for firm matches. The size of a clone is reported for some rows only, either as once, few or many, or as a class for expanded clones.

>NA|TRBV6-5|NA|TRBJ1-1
CASSYSRRGNTEAFF
TGTGCCAGCAGTTATTCCCGCAGGGGGAACACTGAAGCTTTCTTT
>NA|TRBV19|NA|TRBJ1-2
CASSIEQGLLGYTF
TGTGCCAGTAGTATAGAGCAGGGACTGCTTGGCTACACCTTC
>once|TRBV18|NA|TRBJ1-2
CASSPPGQGIQGYTF
TGTGCCAGCTCACCACCAGGGCAGGGCATCCAAGGCTACACCTTC
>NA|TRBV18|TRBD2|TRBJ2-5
CASSPPTSGGTQYF
TGTGCCAGCTCACCCCCGACATCGGGAGGGACCCAGTACTTC
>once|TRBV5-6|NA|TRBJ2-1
CASSFRTAYNEQFF
TGTGCCAGCAGCTTCAGGACAGCATACAATGAGCAGTTCTTC
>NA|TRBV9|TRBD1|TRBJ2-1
CASSGDRGTYNEQFF
TGTGCCAGCAGCGGGGACAGGGGCACCTACAATGAGCAGTTCTTC
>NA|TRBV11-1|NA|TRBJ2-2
CASSLLVTGELFF
TGTGCCAGCAGCTTATTGGTAACCGGGGAGCTGTTTTTT
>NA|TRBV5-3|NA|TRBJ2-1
CARSLYQGGYNEQFF
TGTGCCAGAAGCTTGTACCAGGGAGGCTACAATGAGCAGTTCTTC
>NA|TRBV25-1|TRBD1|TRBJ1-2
CASSPAGGPYGYTF
TGTGCCAGCAGTCCCGCAGGGGGACCCTATGGCTACACCTTC
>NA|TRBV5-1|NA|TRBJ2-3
CASSEGGGDTQYF
TGCGCCAGCAGCGAGGGGGGGGGAGATACGCAGTATTTT
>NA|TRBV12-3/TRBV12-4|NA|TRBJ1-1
CASSYWGQGTFF
NA
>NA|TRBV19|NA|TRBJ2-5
CASSRTGNSEETQYF
TGTGCCAGTAGTAGGACCGGGAACTCGGAAGAGACCCAGTACTTC
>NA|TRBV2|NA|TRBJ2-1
CASVGVREQFF
TGTGCCAGCGTGGGGGTGCGGGAGCAGTTCTTC